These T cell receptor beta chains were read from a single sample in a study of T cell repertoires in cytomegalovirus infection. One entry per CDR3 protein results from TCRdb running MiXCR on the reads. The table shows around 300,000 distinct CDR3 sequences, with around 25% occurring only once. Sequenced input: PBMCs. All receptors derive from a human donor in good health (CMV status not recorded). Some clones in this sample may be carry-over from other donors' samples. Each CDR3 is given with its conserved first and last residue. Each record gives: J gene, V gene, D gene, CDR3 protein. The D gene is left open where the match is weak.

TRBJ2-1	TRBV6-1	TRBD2	CASSGAGAKNEQFF
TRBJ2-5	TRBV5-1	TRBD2	CASSVTSGAGETQYF
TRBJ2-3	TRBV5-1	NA	CASSLGQSSDTQYF
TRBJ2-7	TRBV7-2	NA	CASSFRREQYF
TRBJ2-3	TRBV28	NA	CASSLMGPRTDTQYF
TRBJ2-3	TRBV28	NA	CASSLLARGTQYF
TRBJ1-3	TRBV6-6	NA	CAGAEGDTIYF
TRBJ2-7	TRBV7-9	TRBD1	CASSYAGQGPYEQYF
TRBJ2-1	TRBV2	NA	CASRVAVPFF
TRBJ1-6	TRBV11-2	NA	CASSLQPVYNSPLHF
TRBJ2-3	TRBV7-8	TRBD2	CASSLVFPGLAGMWDTQYF
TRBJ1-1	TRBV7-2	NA	CASSPGPIRGYTEAFF
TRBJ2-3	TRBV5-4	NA	CASSFRPIIHTQYF
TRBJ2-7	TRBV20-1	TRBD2	CSARDPSGGSYEQYF
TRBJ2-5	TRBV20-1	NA	CSAPGLAGETQYF
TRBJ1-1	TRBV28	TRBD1	CASSRAGGAMNTEAFF
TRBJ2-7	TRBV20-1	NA	CSASIGAGFAYEQYF
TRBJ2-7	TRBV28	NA	CASSLTGKAYEQYF
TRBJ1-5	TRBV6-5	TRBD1	CASSSGGAQPQHF
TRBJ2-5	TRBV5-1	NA	CASSPFLREETQYF
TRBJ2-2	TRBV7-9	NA	CASLQSTPNTGELFF
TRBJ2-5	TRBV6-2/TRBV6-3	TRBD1	CASSSYRTGWRETQYF
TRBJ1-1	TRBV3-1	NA	CASSQEGVSTEAFF
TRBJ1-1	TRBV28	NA	CAADGGTEAFF
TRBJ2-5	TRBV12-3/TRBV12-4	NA	CASRIGTRRETQYF
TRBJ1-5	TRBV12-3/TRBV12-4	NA	CASSPNGASGNQPQHF
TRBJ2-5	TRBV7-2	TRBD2	CASSARSGKETQYF
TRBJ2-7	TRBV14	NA	CASSQGTRLAFTYEQYF
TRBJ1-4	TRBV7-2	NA	CASSLGGAGANEKLFF
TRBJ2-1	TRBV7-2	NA	CASSQRYEQFF
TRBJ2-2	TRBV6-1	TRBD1	CASSLRTGGVNGELFF
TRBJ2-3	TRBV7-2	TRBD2	CASSPYGSGTSGRNTQYF
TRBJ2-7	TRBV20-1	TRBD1	CSARGEHGGTGGSSYEQYF
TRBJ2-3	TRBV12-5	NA	CASAPGTDTQYF
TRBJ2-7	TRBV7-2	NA	CASSRTRQEYEQYF
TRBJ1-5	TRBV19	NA	CASSIQGFNPNQPQHF
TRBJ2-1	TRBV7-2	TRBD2	CASSPRRGLAGVGEQFF
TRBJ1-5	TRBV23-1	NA	CASSQSWGFGNQPQHF
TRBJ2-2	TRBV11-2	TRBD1	CATSGQNSGELFF
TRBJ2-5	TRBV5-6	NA	CASSLAGRAETQYF
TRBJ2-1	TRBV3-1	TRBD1	CASSQPLIGQDNEQFF
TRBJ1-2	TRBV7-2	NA	CASSPDSNYGYTF
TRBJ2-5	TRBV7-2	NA	CASSFGGPQETQYF
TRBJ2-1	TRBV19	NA	CASSIAGISDEQFF
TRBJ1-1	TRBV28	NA	CASSSPQMNTEAFF
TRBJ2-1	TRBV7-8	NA	CASSTQGRPGEQFF
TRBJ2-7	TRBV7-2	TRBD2	CASSPRSSGGEQYF
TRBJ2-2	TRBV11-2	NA	CASSLVGGNGELFF
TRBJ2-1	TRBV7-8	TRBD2	CASSGGTSGNEQFF
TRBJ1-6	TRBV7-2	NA	CASSLAPASSYNSPLHF
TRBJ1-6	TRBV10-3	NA	CAISESGQIRTLHF
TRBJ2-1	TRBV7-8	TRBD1	CASSSWTGLGNEQFF
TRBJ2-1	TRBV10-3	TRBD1	CAISGGTGGNEQFF